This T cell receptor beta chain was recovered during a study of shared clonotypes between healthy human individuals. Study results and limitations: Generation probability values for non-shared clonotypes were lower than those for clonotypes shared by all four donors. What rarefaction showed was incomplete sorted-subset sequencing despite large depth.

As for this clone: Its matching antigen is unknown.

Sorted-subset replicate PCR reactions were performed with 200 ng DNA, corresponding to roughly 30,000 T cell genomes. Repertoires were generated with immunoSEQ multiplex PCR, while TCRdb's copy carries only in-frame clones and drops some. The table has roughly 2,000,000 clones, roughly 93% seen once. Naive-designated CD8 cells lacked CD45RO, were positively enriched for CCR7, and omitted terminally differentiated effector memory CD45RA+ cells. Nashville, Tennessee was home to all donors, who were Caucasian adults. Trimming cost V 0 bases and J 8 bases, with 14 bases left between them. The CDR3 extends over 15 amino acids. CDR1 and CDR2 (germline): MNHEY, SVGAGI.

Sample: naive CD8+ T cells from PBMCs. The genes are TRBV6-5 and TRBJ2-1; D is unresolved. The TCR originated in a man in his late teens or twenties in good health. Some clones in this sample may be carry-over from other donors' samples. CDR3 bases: TGTGCCAGCAGTTACTCGGGATTCAGCGAGGATGAGCAGTTCTTC. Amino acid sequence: CASSYSGFSEDEQFF.